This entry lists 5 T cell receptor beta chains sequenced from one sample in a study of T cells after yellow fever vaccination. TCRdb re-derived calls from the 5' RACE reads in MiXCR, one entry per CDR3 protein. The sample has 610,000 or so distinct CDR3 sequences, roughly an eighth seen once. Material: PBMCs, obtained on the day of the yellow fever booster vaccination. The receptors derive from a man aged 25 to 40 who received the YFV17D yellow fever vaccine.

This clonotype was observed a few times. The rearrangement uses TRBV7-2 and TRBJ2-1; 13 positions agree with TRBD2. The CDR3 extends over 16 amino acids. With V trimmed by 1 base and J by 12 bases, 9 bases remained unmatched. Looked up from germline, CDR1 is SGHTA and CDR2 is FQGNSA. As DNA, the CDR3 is TGTGCCAGCAGCTTAGGTGGCACGGGACTAGCGGGATGGCAGTTCTTC. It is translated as CASSLGGTGLAGWQFF.

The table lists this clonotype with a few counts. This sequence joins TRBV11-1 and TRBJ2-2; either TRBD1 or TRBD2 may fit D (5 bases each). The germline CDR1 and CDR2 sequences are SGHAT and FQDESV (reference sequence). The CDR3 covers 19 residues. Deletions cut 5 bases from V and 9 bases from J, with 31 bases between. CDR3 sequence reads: CASSTTVLRDEGDMWELFF. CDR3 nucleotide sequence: TGTGCCAGCAGCACGACCGTACTACGGGACGAGGGAGACATGTGGGAGCTGTTTTTT. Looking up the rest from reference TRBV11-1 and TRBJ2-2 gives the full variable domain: EAEVAQSPRYKITEKSQAVAFWCDPISGHATLYWYRQILGQGPELLVQFQDESVVDDSQLPKDRFSAERLKGVDSTLKIQPAELGDSAMYLCASSTTVLRDEGDMWELFFGEGSRLTVL.

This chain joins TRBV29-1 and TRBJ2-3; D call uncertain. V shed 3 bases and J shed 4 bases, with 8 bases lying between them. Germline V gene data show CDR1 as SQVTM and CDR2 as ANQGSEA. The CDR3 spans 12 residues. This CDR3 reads CSVDQGADTQYF. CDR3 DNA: TGCAGCGTTGACCAAGGAGCAGATACGCAGTATTTT.

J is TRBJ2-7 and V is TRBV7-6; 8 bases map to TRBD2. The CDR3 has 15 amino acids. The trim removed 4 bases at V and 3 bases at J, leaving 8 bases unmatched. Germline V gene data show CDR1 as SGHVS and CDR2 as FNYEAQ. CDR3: CASSSIGTSDYEQYF. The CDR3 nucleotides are TGTGCCAGCAGCTCAATAGGGACTAGTGACTACGAGCAGTACTTC.

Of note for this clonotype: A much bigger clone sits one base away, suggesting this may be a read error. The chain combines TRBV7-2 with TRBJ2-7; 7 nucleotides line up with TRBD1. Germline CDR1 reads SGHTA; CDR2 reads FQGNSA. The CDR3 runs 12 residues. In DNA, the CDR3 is TGTGACAGCAGCATGGACAGGCGCGAGCAGTACTTC. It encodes CDSSMDRREQYF.